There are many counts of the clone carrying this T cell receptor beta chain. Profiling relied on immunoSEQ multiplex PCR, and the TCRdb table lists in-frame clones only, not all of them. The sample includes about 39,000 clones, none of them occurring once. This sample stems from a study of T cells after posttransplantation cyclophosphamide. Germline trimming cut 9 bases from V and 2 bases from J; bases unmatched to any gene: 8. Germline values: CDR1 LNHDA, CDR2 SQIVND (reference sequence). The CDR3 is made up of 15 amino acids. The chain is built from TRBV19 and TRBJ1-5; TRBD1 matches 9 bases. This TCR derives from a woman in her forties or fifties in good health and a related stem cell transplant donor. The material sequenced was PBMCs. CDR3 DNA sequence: TGTGCCAGCAAAAAACAGGGGGCTGGCAATCAGCCCCAGCATTTT. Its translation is CASKKQGAGNQPQHF.